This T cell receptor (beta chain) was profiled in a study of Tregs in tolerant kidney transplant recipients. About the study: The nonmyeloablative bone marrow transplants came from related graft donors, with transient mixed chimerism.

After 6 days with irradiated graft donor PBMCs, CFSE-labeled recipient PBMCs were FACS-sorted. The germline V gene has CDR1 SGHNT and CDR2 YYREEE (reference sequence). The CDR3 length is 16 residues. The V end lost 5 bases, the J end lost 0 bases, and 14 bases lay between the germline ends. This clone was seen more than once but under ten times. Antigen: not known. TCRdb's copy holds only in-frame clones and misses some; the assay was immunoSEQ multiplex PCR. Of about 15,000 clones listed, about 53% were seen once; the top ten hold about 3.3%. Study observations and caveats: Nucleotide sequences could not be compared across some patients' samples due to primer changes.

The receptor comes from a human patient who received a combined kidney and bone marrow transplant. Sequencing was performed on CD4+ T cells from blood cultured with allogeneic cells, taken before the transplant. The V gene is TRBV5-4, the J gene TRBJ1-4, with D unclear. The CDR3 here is CASSAVGTTTNEKLFF. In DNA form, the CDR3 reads TGTGCCAGCAGTGCGGTCGGAACAACAACTAATGAAAAACTGTTTTTT.